This passage covers 27 T cell receptor beta chains from one sample sequenced in a study of regulatory T cells in long-lasting Graves disease. The authors built TCR beta libraries using iRepertoire HTBI primers and Arm-PCR of CDR3 regions. A single record per CDR3 protein comes from TCRdb applying MiXCR to the multiplex PCR reads. The data hold hundreds of thousands of distinct CDR3 sequences, with about 16% observed a single time. The time point here: newly diagnosed GD, antithyroid drugs for less than 3 months. The authors made the TCR library using RNA they extracted from PBMCs. Sequences were derived from peripheral blood mononuclear cells (PBMCs), sampled at new diagnosis, from a patient treated with antithyroid drugs. The receptors derive from a female donor with Graves disease.

The chain recombines TRBV19 with TRBJ1-5, with D maybe TRBD1 (5 bases). CDR3 length: 16 residues. Trimming stripped 1 base from V and 2 bases from J, with 12 bases between. The V gene's germline CDR1 is LNHDA and CDR2 SQIVND (reference sequence). The CDR3 loop is CASSIGGGDGNQPQHF. The CDR3 DNA reads as TGTGCCAGTAGTATAGGGGGAGGGGACGGCAATCAGCCCCAGCATTTT.

The CDR3 sequence: CASSYSNGNQPQHF. CDR3 nucleotides: TGTGCCAGCAGTTATTCGAACGGCAATCAGCCCCAGCATTTT. The chain has TRBV2 and TRBJ1-5; no clear D gene. V was pared by 5 bases and J by 2 bases, with 10 bases between. This CDR3 contains 14 residues. Germline V gene lookup returns CDR1 SNHLY and CDR2 FYNNEI.

This clonotype appeared many times. The chain has TRBV4-2 and TRBJ2-1; the match to TRBD2 covers 9 bases. The V gene's germline CDR1 is LGHNA and CDR2 YNFKEQ. Losses at the gene ends were 4 bases for V and 6 bases for J; bases not matched to a gene: 4. This CDR3 contains 14 residues. CDR3: CASSLGLARNEQFF. The CDR3 DNA follows: TGTGCCAGCAGCCTCGGACTAGCGCGCAATGAGCAGTTCTTC.

The rearrangement links TRBV12-3 or TRBV12-4 to TRBJ2-5; the D gene could be TRBD1 or TRBD2 (5 bases each). The assigned J gene may be wrong: the sequence end matches TRBJ2-1 better. The CDR3 is 14 amino acids. As DNA, the CDR3 is TGTGCCAGCAGTCCCGGGACCCAAGTGAATGAGCAGTTCTTC. It codes for CASSPGTQVNEQFF.

This chain links TRBV7-7 with TRBJ2-2; weak D call: TRBD2 (6 bases). Germline CDR1 and CDR2: SSHAT and FNYEAQ (reference sequence). CDR3 length: 11 amino acids. The ends were cut back, 11 bases at V and 7 bases at J, with 11 bases in the middle. The CDR3 is CAGGDGGELFF. CDR3 nucleotide sequence: TGTGCCGGCGGGGACGGCGGGGAGCTGTTTTTT. Full variable domain (missing parts from reference TRBV7-7 and TRBJ2-2): GAGVSQSPRYKVTKRGQDVTLRCDPISSHATLYWYQQALGQGPEFLTYFNYEAQPDKSGLPSDRFSAERPEGSISTLTIQRTEQRDSAMYRCAGGDGGELFFGEGSRLTVL.

This clonotype was found many times. The chain has TRBV11-1 and TRBJ1-3; no clear D. Germline CDR1 and CDR2: SGHAT and FQDESV (reference sequence). The CDR3 runs 14 residues. Trimming left V 2 bases short and J 0 bases short, with 5 bases between. CDR3 sequence reads: CASSLIGSGNTIYF. The CDR3, as DNA: TGTGCCAGCAGCTTAATCGGCTCTGGAAACACCATATATTTT.

Only a few counts were recorded for this clonotype. The chain employs TRBV4-3 and TRBJ2-3; tentatively, D is TRBD2 (6 bases). The CDR3 extends over 17 amino acids. CDR1 is LGHNA and CDR2 is YSLEER in the germline V gene. V was shortened by 1 base and J by 4 bases, with 18 bases between the two germline ends. DNA of the CDR3: TGCGCCAGCAGCCAAGGCCGTCATGGCGGGACGGCAGATACGCAGTATTTT. This gives the protein CASSQGRHGGTADTQYF.

In its sample, this clonotype was seen a few times. The chain uses TRBV19 and TRBJ2-3, with D tentatively TRBD1 or TRBD2 (5 bases each). Germline-derived CDR1 and CDR2 are LNHDA and SQIVND (reference sequence). This CDR3 is built from 15 residues. Trimming shortened V by 7 bases and J by 0 bases, and 14 bases separated the two germline ends. DNA for the CDR3: TGTGCCAGTATGAATCGCCGGGGCAGCACAGATACGCAGTATTTT. Protein product: CASMNRRGSTDTQYF.

The chain employs TRBV4-1 and TRBJ2-2; D uncertain. The CDR3 loop spans 16 amino acids. Germline CDR1 and CDR2: MGHRA and YSYEKL. Trimming removed 3 bases at V and 1 base at J, with 12 bases between. CDR3 bases: TGCGCCAGCAGCCATGAACAGACCAGGAACACCGGGGAGCTGTTTTTT. It specifies CASSHEQTRNTGELFF.

This clonotype was recorded at least ten times. The rearrangement joins TRBV20-1 to TRBJ2-1; 10 nucleotides agree with TRBD2. The junction had 13 bases not matched to a gene; V was cut back by 8 bases and J by 9 bases. This CDR3 is 14 amino acids long. From germline, CDR1 is DFQATT and CDR2 SNEGSKA (reference sequence). CDR3 sequence: CSPGTSAGTGEQFF. CDR3 nucleotides: TGCAGTCCAGGGACTAGCGCGGGTACTGGTGAGCAGTTCTTC.

Many counts were recorded for this clonotype. The chain uses TRBV10-3 and TRBJ2-7; 11 bases are a match to TRBD2. Germline-derived CDR1 and CDR2 are ENHRY and SYGVKD. The CDR3 consists of 15 residues. V was clipped by 6 bases and J by 6 bases; unmatched bases: 10. The CDR3 nucleotides are TGTGCCATCAGGACTAGCGGGGAAGGGTCCCCCGAGCAGTACTTC. Translated, it gives CAIRTSGEGSPEQYF.

This clonotype occurred many times. The rearrangement uses TRBV9 and TRBJ2-1; D may be TRBD1 or TRBD2 (6 bases each). Trimming cost V 0 bases and J 1 base, with 14 bases left between them. Germline assignment: CDR1 SGDLS and CDR2 YYNGEE. This CDR3 region has 17 residues. The CDR3 region is CASSVGRGRASYNEQFF. The CDR3, as DNA: TGTGCCAGCAGCGTAGGACGGGGGCGGGCGTCCTACAATGAGCAGTTCTTC.

The chain carries TRBV2 and TRBJ2-3; the D is unclear. V lost 6 bases, J lost 4 bases, and 8 bases lay in between. Germline V gives CDR1 SNHLY, CDR2 FYNNEI. This CDR3 has 12 residues. The CDR3 loop is CASRGYSDTQYF. The CDR3 DNA is TGTGCCAGCAGGGGCTATTCAGATACGCAGTATTTT. The variable domain in full, with the rest retrieved from reference TRBV2 and TRBJ2-3, is EPEVTQTPSHQVTQMGQEVILRCVPISNHLYFYWYRQILGQKVEFLVSFYNNEISEKSEIFDDQFSVERPDGSNFTLKIRSTKLEDSAMYFCASRGYSDTQYFGPGTRLTVL.

In this sample, this clonotype turned up many times. This chain connects TRBV5-1 to TRBJ2-3; TRBD2 matches 14 bases. The CDR3 contains 17 residues. Germline V gives CDR1 SGHRS, CDR2 YFSETQ. J gave up 4 bases and V 4 bases, and 8 bases lay outside the gene matches. CDR3 nucleotides: TGCGCCAGCAGCCGAATCGGGACTAGCGGGGGACCAGATACGCAGTATTTT. Encoded protein: CASSRIGTSGGPDTQYF.

This chain joins TRBV4-3 and TRBJ1-2, with 8 bases fitting TRBD1. CDR3 length equals 14 residues. V dropped 3 bases and J dropped 2; count of bases not matched to a gene: 2. The V gene's germline CDR1 is LGHNA and CDR2 YSLEER. In DNA form, the CDR3 reads TGCGCCAGCAGCCAGGGGACAGGCAACTATGGCTACACCTTC. It translates to CASSQGTGNYGYTF.

This clonotype turned up a few times. The chain's CDR3 is CATSETRGHRGDIQYF. The DNA of the CDR3 is TGTGCCACCAGTGAGACTCGGGGGCACCGGGGGGACATTCAGTACTTC. V gene TRBV24-1 combines with J gene TRBJ2-4; weak D call: TRBD2 (7 bases). The CDR3 totals 16 residues. Germline CDR1 KGHDR, CDR2 SFDVKD. With 4 bases removed from V and 8 bases from J, the gap between germline ends came to 20 bases.

This clonotype turned up a few times. CDR3 DNA sequence: TGTGCCAGCAGCGTAGGCTCTGGGACTTCCAATGGAGCTTTCTTT. Protein product: CASSVGSGTSNGAFF. The rearrangement joins TRBV9 to TRBJ1-1, with a tentative D call TRBD1 (5 bases). With 0 bases removed from V and 10 bases from J, the gap between germline ends came to 19 bases. This CDR3 comprises 15 residues. Per germline, CDR1 SGDLS and CDR2 YYNGEE.

This clonotype has a count of ten or more. The genes are TRBV7-2 and TRBJ1-2, with D possibly matching TRBD1 (5 bases). V was shortened by 2 bases and J by 8 bases, with 15 bases between the two germline ends. Germline CDR1 SGHTA, CDR2 FQGNSA. The CDR3 consists of 14 residues. For the CDR3, the DNA is TGTGCCAGCAGCTTACGTGTTCAGGGTAGGGGCTACACCTTC. Protein product: CASSLRVQGRGYTF.

This clonotype was seen at least ten times. The chain uses TRBV12-3 or TRBV12-4 and TRBJ2-7; TRBD1 matches at 7 bases. The CDR3 is 21 residues long. Unmatched junction bases numbered 27, after V lost 4 bases and J lost 3 bases. CDR3 nucleotides: TGTGCCAGCAGTTCGTACCAAGGCCCCCGGGACAGAGTCCCCGGTTACTACGAGCAGTACTTC. Residues: CASSSYQGPRDRVPGYYEQYF.

This clonotype was picked up many times. The chain joins TRBV6-5 to TRBJ1-1; no clear D. V was trimmed by 4 bases and J by 8 bases, leaving 11 bases between them. Germline V CDR1 and CDR2: MNHEY, SVGAGI. This CDR3 is 12 amino acids long. The CDR3 region is CASSSGAPEAFF. As DNA, the CDR3 is TGTGCCAGCAGTTCCGGAGCCCCCGAAGCTTTCTTT.

This clonotype was recorded many times. The chain couples TRBV6-1 to TRBJ1-1; maybe TRBD1 (5 bases). Germline loops: CDR1 MNHNS, CDR2 SASEGT. The CDR3 runs 12 residues. Trimming cost V 10 bases and J 3 bases, with 12 bases left between them. CDR3 DNA sequence: TGTGCCACCGGACAAGTATACACTGAAGCTTTCTTT. This sequence encodes CATGQVYTEAFF.

The J gene is TRBJ1-1, the V gene TRBV6-2 or TRBV6-3; D unclear. V was cut by 5 bases and J by 5 bases, with 18 bases left in between. The CDR3 contains 15 residues. CDR1 MNHEY and CDR2 SVGEGT come from the germline V gene. The CDR3 sequence is CASSEALGFRTEAFF. The DNA of the CDR3 is TGTGCCAGCAGTGAAGCTTTGGGGTTTCGGACTGAAGCTTTCTTT.

This clonotype was counted at least ten times. V is TRBV20-1 and J is TRBJ1-5; weak D call: TRBD1 (5 bases). The CDR3 spans 13 residues. Trimming took 1 base from V and 4 from J, leaving 8 bases between them. Per germline, CDR1 DFQATT and CDR2 SNEGSKA (reference sequence). The CDR3 DNA follows: TGCAGTGCTAGAGGGGACCGAAATCAGCCCCAGCATTTT. This codes for CSARGDRNQPQHF.

This clonotype was recorded at least ten times. The chain has TRBV7-9 and TRBJ2-2; D is tentatively TRBD1 or TRBD2 (5 bases each). The CDR3 has 16 amino acids. V dropped 1 base and J dropped 3 bases, with 12 bases sitting between them. Per the germline V gene, CDR1 is SEHNR and CDR2 is FQNEAQ (reference sequence). The CDR3 DNA follows: TGTGCCAGCAGCTTAGAATTGGGGGAGTACACCGGGGAGCTGTTTTTT. This translates into CASSLELGEYTGELFF.

This clonotype showed up many times. The genes are TRBV5-1 and TRBJ1-1; the match to TRBD1 covers 9 bases. The CDR3 has 15 residues. The trim removed 2 bases at V and 5 bases at J, leaving 7 bases unmatched. Germline CDR1 and CDR2: SGHRS and YFSETQ. The CDR3 DNA reads TGCGCCAGCAGCTTCCCGGGACAGGGAACGACTGAAGCTTTCTTT. It yields the protein CASSFPGQGTTEAFF. Using reference TRBV5-1 and TRBJ1-1 for the parts outside the CDR3, the full variable domain is KAGVTQTPRYLIKTRGQQVTLSCSPISGHRSVSWYQQTPGQGLQFLFEYFSETQRNKGNFPGRFSGRQFSNSRSEMNVSTLELGDSALYLCASSFPGQGTTEAFFGQGTRLTVV.

This clonotype has at least ten counts. A read error may explain this, as a much larger clone is one base away. The chain employs TRBV20-1 and TRBJ2-3; D gene unclear. Germline assignment: CDR1 DFQATT and CDR2 SNEGSKA (reference sequence). The CDR3 covers 13 residues. V was shortened by 4 bases and J by 5 bases, with 13 bases between the two germline ends. CDR3 DNA: TGCAGTGCTAAAGAAGGGTATGGAGATACGCAGTATTTT. This encodes CSAKEGYGDTQYF.

The genes are TRBV9 and TRBJ2-1, with 8 bases fitting TRBD2. V gave up 3 bases and J gave up 4 bases; unmatched junction bases: 3. Looked up from germline, CDR1 is SGDLS and CDR2 is YYNGEE. This CDR3 comprises 14 residues. The CDR3 sequence is CASSESGGYNEQFF. The CDR3 region has the DNA TGTGCCAGCAGCGAGAGCGGGGGTTACAATGAGCAGTTCTTC.